The 20 T cell receptor beta chains reported below all come from one sample, sequenced in a study of T cell responses to AZD1222 COVID-19 vaccine. The method was immunoSEQ multiplex PCR; TCRdb's version includes in-frame clones alone and lacks a portion of them. Found here are around 160,000 clones, 82% of them singletons; the top ten hold approximately 4%. The specimen comprised peripheral blood, sampled on day 0 of MenACWY control vaccination. These receptors all stem from an adult in good health.

The gene calls are TRBV12-3 or TRBV12-4 and TRBJ1-2; a weak D match, TRBD1 (5 bases). V was clipped by 6 bases and J by 7 bases, with 12 bases between them. The CDR3 extends over 12 amino acids. CDR3 amino acids: CASRRDVPGYTF. CDR3 DNA sequence: TGTGCCAGCAGGCGGGACGTCCCTGGCTACACCTTC.

This chain connects TRBV6-5 to TRBJ1-1; D call uncertain. The CDR3 runs 12 residues. Between the trimmed V and J ends, which lost 8 bases and 8 bases, there was a span of 15 bases. Germline CDR1 reads MNHEY; CDR2 reads SVGAGI. The CDR3 reads CASGPTSWEAFF. The CDR3 DNA reads TGTGCCAGCGGACCGACTTCGTGGGAAGCTTTCTTT.

The chain is built from TRBV27 and TRBJ1-6, with D unresolved. The CDR3 has 16 amino acids. V gave up 1 base and J gave up 0 bases, with 7 bases separating them. Germline assignment: CDR1 MNHEY and CDR2 SMNVEV (reference sequence). The CDR3 DNA sequence: TGTGCCAGCAGTTTATACCGTAGCTCCTATAATTCACCCCTCCACTTT. Translated: CASSLYRSSYNSPLHF.

The genes are TRBV5-1 and TRBJ1-4; 10 positions match TRBD1. The ends lost 4 bases at V and 8 bases at J; junction bases unmatched: 8. This CDR3 spans 15 amino acids. Germline V lookup: CDR1 SGHRS, CDR2 YFSETQ. The CDR3 loop reads CASSRSGTGVEKLFF. CDR3 bases: TGCGCCAGCAGCCGGTCCGGGACAGGGGTGGAAAAACTGTTTTTT.

The V gene is TRBV18, the J gene TRBJ2-5; 8 bases line up with TRBD2. With 3 bases clipped from V and 5 bases from J, the junction kept 5 bases outside the gene matches. Per germline, CDR1 KGHSH and CDR2 LQKENI. The CDR3 has 14 amino acids. CDR3 protein: CASSPAGGRETQYF. In DNA, the CDR3 is TGTGCCAGCTCACCTGCGGGGGGCCGGGAGACCCAGTACTTC.

CDR3 sequence reads: CASSPDRGRGYTF. The CDR3 DNA reads as TGTGCCAGCAGCCCAGACAGGGGAAGAGGCTACACCTTC. J is TRBJ1-2 and V is TRBV7-2, with 8 bases that match TRBD1. V shed 5 bases and J 8 bases; nucleotides not matched to a gene: 7. Germline CDR1 is SGHTA and CDR2 is FQGNSA. The CDR3 contains 13 residues.

This clone was seen more than once but under ten times. The chain joins TRBV3-1 (or the pseudogene TRBV3-2) to TRBJ2-3; TRBD2 aligns across 13 bases. Germline assignment: CDR1 LGHDT and CDR2 YNNKEL (reference sequence). The CDR3 consists of 18 residues. The V gene end was trimmed by 6 bases and the J gene end by 0 bases; junction bases not matched to a gene: 9. CDR3 in amino acids: CASRHRLAGGSSTDTQYF. In DNA form, the CDR3 reads TGTGCCAGCAGACACCGACTAGCGGGGGGATCTAGCACAGATACGCAGTATTTT.

The chain employs TRBV6-5 and TRBJ2-2; D is possibly TRBD2 (6 bases). Trimming took 1 base from V and 0 from J, leaving 9 bases between them. There are 16 residues in the CDR3. The V gene's germline CDR1 is MNHEY and CDR2 SVGAGI. The DNA for the CDR3 is TGTGCCAGCAGTTACTTTAGCGGAACGAACACCGGGGAGCTGTTTTTT. Amino acid sequence: CASSYFSGTNTGELFF.

J is TRBJ2-1 and V is TRBV24-1; D may be TRBD2 (6 bases). Trimming pared 3 bases from V and 7 bases from J, leaving 12 bases between. CDR3 length: 14 residues. The germline gives CDR1 KGHDR, CDR2 SFDVKD. The chain's CDR3 is CATSDPARGNEQFF. The CDR3, as DNA: TGTGCCACCAGTGATCCTGCACGGGGGAATGAGCAGTTCTTC.

The chain employs TRBV24-1 and TRBJ2-3; D unresolved. V lost 1 base and J 1 base, leaving 8 bases between the germline ends. The CDR3 totals 15 residues. CDR1 and CDR2 from the germline V gene are KGHDR and SFDVKD. As DNA, the CDR3 is TGTGCCACCAGTGATTTAGAGGCAGGCACAGATACGCAGTATTTT. Translating gives CATSDLEAGTDTQYF.

The V call is TRBV7-3, the J call TRBJ2-5, with D tentatively TRBD2 (6 bases). The germline V gene encodes CDR1 SGHTA and CDR2 FQGTGA. Trimming took off 5 bases at V and 7 bases at J, with 14 bases between the two ends. CDR3 length: 13 residues. This CDR3 reads CASSTGPEGTQYF. The CDR3 nucleotides are TGTGCCAGCAGCACAGGTCCGGAGGGGACCCAGTACTTC.

This clone came up a few times. The gene calls are TRBV2 and TRBJ1-1; 7 bases agree with TRBD1. After removal of 8 bases from V and 2 bases from J, the junction contained 11 bases not matched to a gene. This CDR3 spans 15 amino acids. Germline CDR1 SNHLY, CDR2 FYNNEI. The CDR3 bases are TGTGCCAGCCGACGACAGGGAGGGACAAACACTGAAGCTTTCTTT. Translated: CASRRQGGTNTEAFF.

The chain has TRBV9 and TRBJ2-2; TRBD1 agrees at 9 bases. Germline V lookup: CDR1 SGDLS, CDR2 YYNGEE. The CDR3 is 16 residues long. J lost 4 bases, V lost 4 bases, and 8 bases had no gene match. CDR3 residues: CASSLLGQGATGELFF. DNA for the CDR3: TGTGCCAGCAGCCTACTGGGACAGGGTGCCACCGGGGAGCTGTTTTTT. The full variable domain, with the rest looked up from reference TRBV9 and TRBJ2-2, is DSGVTQTPKHLITATGQRVTLRCSPRSGDLSVYWYQQSLDQGLQFLIQYYNGEERAKGNILERFSAQQFPDLHSELNLSSLELGDSALYFCASSLLGQGATGELFFGEGSRLTVL.

The rearrangement links TRBV11-1 to TRBJ1-1; D remains ambiguous. Germline CDR1 and CDR2: SGHAT and FQDESV (reference sequence). The CDR3 is 12 residues long. Between the trimmed V and J ends, which lost 2 bases and 3 bases, there was a span of 4 bases. This CDR3 reads CASSLTDTEAFF. The CDR3 nucleotides read TGTGCCAGCAGCTTAACAGACACTGAAGCTTTCTTT.

The V and J genes are TRBV28 and TRBJ1-5; possibly TRBD1 for D (5 bases). Trimming removed 5 bases at V and 7 bases at J, with 15 bases between. Germline CDR1 MDHEN, CDR2 SYDVKM. The CDR3 has 14 amino acids. The CDR3 nucleotides read TGTGCCAGCAGTCCCAGGACTTGGGACCAGCCCCAGCATTTT. It yields the protein CASSPRTWDQPQHF.

V is TRBV18 and J is TRBJ2-5; D is uncertain. The germline CDR1 and CDR2 sequences are KGHSH and LQKENI. With 5 bases removed from V and 2 bases from J, the gap between germline ends came to 15 bases. This CDR3 is built from 15 residues. CDR3 DNA: TGTGCCAGCTCAGTTTACGTACGAGCGCAAGAGACCCAGTACTTC. Translation gives CASSVYVRAQETQYF. The variable domain in full, with the rest retrieved from reference TRBV18 and TRBJ2-5, is NAGVMQNPRHLVRRRGQEARLRCSPMKGHSHVYWYRQLPEEGLKFMVYLQKENIIDESGMPKERFSAEFPKEGPSILRIQQVVRGDSAAYFCASSVYVRAQETQYFGPGTRLLVL.

The V call is TRBV27, the J call TRBJ2-2; D might be TRBD1 or TRBD2, each matching 5 bases. Germline-derived CDR1 and CDR2 are MNHEY and SMNVEV (reference sequence). The CDR3 sequence is 16 residues long. The germline V and J ends were trimmed by 0 bases and 8 bases, with 16 bases remaining between them. The CDR3 DNA reads TGTGCCAGCAGTTTATCCACCGGGACCCGCGTGGGGGAGCTGTTTTTT. This gives the protein CASSLSTGTRVGELFF.

J is TRBJ1-5 and V is TRBV6-6; no definite D call. This CDR3 is built from 16 residues. Trimming took off 0 bases at V and 6 bases at J, with 15 bases between the two ends. CDR1 is MNHNY and CDR2 is SVGAGI in the germline V gene (reference sequence). The CDR3 DNA sequence: TGTGCCAGCAGTTACTCGAAGGGTTCCCTCGCTCAGCCCCAGCATTTT. Translating it yields CASSYSKGSLAQPQHF.

This clone was counted a single time. The V gene is TRBV5-1, the J gene TRBJ1-1; the D gene is possibly TRBD1 (5 bases). Germline V gene lookup returns CDR1 SGHRS and CDR2 YFSETQ. V was trimmed by 4 bases and J by 0 bases, leaving 19 bases between them. This CDR3 region has 17 residues. CDR3 residues: CASSSGASNSMNTEAFF. In nucleotides, the CDR3 is TGCGCCAGCAGCAGTGGGGCGTCTAACTCCATGAACACTGAAGCTTTCTTT.

This clone was recorded a few times. V is TRBV5-1 and J is TRBJ1-2; a weak D match, TRBD1 (5 bases). The germline V and J ends were trimmed by 3 bases and 2 bases, with 8 bases remaining between them. Germline V lookup: CDR1 SGHRS, CDR2 YFSETQ. This CDR3 contains 13 residues. The CDR3 region is CASSSPGNYGYTF. In DNA form, the CDR3 reads TGCGCCAGCAGCTCCCCAGGGAACTATGGCTACACCTTC.